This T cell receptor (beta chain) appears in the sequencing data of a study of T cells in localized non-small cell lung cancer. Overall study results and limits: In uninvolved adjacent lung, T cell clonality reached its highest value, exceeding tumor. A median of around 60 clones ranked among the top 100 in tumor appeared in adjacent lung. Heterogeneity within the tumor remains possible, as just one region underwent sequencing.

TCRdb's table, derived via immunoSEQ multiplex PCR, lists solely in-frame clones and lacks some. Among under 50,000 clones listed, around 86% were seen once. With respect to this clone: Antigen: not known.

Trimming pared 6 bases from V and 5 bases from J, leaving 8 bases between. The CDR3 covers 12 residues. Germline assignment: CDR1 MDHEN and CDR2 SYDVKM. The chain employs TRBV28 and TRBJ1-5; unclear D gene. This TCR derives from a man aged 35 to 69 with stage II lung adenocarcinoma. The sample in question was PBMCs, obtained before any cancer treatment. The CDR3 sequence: CASRPDHQPQHF. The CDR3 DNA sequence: TGTGCCAGCAGACCCGACCATCAGCCCCAGCATTTT.